Below, 10 T cell receptor beta chains from the same sample are listed, as sequenced in a study of cytomegalovirus exposure and HLA in healthy donors. In the PCR, 60 Vbeta and 13 Jbeta primers were used. Assay: immunoSEQ multiplex PCR; the TCRdb copy retains only in-frame clones and omits some. Here the sample spans about 170,000 clones, 70% to 90% being singletons. What was sequenced was PBMCs. Every receptor here comes from a young man in good health and CMV-seropositive.

The chain uses TRBV6-5 and TRBJ1-2; weak D call: TRBD1 (5 bases). The length of the CDR3 is 15 residues. Germline V gene data show CDR1 as MNHEY and CDR2 as SVGAGI. The V and J ends lost 0 bases and 3 bases respectively, with 11 bases between them. CDR3 in amino acids: CASSYSRQPYYGYTF. For the CDR3, the DNA is TGTGCCAGCAGTTACTCGAGACAGCCTTACTATGGCTACACCTTC.

The chain recombines TRBV11-2 with TRBJ2-7; D is perhaps TRBD1 (5 bases). The V gene lost 2 bases and the J gene lost 5 bases, with 10 bases spanning the gap. The CDR3 sequence is 13 residues long. Germline lookup yields CDR1 SGHAT and CDR2 FQNNGV. CDR3 protein: CASSLSGPDEQYV. In nucleotides, the CDR3 is TGTGCCAGCAGCTTATCAGGGCCCGACGAGCAGTACGTC.

The V call is TRBV7-2, the J call TRBJ2-1, with D maybe TRBD2 (5 bases). Trimming cost V 3 bases and J 6 bases, with 15 bases left between them. The CDR3 loop spans 15 amino acids. The germline CDR1 and CDR2 sequences are SGHTA and FQGNSA. As DNA, the CDR3 is TGTGCCAGCAGCTTGGTTGGGAGTGTCGGCAATGAGCAGTTCTTC. Translated, it gives CASSLVGSVGNEQFF.

The chain combines TRBV29-1 with TRBJ2-3, with 11 positions matching TRBD1. The germline CDR1 and CDR2 sequences are SQVTM and ANQGSEA. The V segment lost 7 bases and the J segment 3 bases; nucleotides outside the gene matches: 6. This CDR3 contains 14 residues. CDR3 protein: CSAGDRGGTDTQYF. CDR3 nucleotides: TGCAGCGCGGGGGACAGGGGGGGTACAGATACGCAGTATTTT.

The V gene is TRBV7-2, the J gene TRBJ2-5; tentative D call: TRBD2 (5 bases). Germline V gene data show CDR1 as SGHTA and CDR2 as FQGNSA. Trimming took off 1 base at V and 7 bases at J, with 10 bases between the two ends. The CDR3 extends over 13 amino acids. The CDR3 DNA sequence: TGTGCCAGCAGCTTAGGAGGGCCAGGGACCCAGTACTTC. Amino acid sequence: CASSLGGPGTQYF.

The chain uses TRBV27 and TRBJ1-2; TRBD1 matches 9 bases. The length of the CDR3 is 13 residues. CDR1 is MNHEY, CDR2 SMNVEV, per germline (reference sequence). Germline trimming cut 4 bases from V and 8 bases from J; bases unmatched to any gene: 5. The CDR3 nucleotides are TGTGCCAGCAGTTGGGGGACAGGGAGCGGCTACACCTTC. The encoded protein is CASSWGTGSGYTF.

V and J are TRBV7-8 and TRBJ2-3; D remains unclear. CDR3 length: 16 residues. Per the germline V gene, CDR1 is SGHVS and CDR2 is FQNEAQ. The V end was cut by 5 bases, the J end by 0 bases, with 15 bases between. The CDR3 nucleotides read TGTGCCAGCAGCCCCAACAGAAAACAAAGCACAGATACGCAGTATTTT. Protein sequence: CASSPNRKQSTDTQYF.

This chain connects TRBV19 to TRBJ2-4, with D possibly being TRBD1 (6 bases). The germline V gene has CDR1 LNHDA and CDR2 SQIVND (reference sequence). Trimming removed 7 bases at V and 6 bases at J, with 16 bases between. The CDR3 is 14 amino acids. CDR3 in amino acids: CASNTGSGINIQYF. The CDR3 region has the DNA TGTGCCAGTAATACAGGGTCCGGTATAAACATTCAGTACTTC. Combining the CDR3 with reference TRBV19 and TRBJ2-4 gives the whole variable domain DGGITQSPKYLFRKEGQNVTLSCEQNLNHDAMYWYRQDPGQGLRLIYYSQIVNDFQKGDIAEGYSVSREKKESFPLTVTSAQKNPTAFYLCASNTGSGINIQYFGAGTRLSVL.

The chain joins TRBV5-6 to TRBJ2-3; 10 nucleotides match TRBD2. Per the germline V gene, CDR1 is SGHDT and CDR2 is YYEEEE. The CDR3 loop spans 16 amino acids. After removal of 3 bases from V and 0 bases from J, the junction contained 4 bases not matched to a gene. CDR3 nucleotide sequence: TGTGCCAGCAGCTACGGACTAGCGGCTAGCACAGATACGCAGTATTTT. Its translation: CASSYGLAASTDTQYF.

This clone showed up just once. The chain is built from TRBV30 and TRBJ2-7; perhaps TRBD2 as D (6 bases). The germline V gene encodes CDR1 GTSNPN and CDR2 SVGIG (reference sequence). The V end was cut by 3 bases, the J end by 5 bases, with 20 bases between. The CDR3 spans 15 residues. For the CDR3, the DNA is TGTGCCTGGAGCATACTCCGGGACTTAGGCCACGAGCAGTACTTC. It yields the protein CAWSILRDLGHEQYF.